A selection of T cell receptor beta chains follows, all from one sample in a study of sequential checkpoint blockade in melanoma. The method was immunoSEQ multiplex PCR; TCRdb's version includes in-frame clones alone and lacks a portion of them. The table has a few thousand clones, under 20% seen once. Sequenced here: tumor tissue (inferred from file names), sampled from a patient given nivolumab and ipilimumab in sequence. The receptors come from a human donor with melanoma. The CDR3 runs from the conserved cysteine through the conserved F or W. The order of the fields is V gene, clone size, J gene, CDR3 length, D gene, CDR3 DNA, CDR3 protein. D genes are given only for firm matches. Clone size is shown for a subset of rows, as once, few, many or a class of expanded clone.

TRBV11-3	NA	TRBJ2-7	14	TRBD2	TGTGCCAGCAGCTCCCTTGGACTAGTGGTCGAGCAGTACTTC	CASSSLGLVVEQYF
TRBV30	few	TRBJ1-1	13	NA	TGTGCCTGGAATCGGGGGTCTCTCACTGAAGCTTTCTTT	CAWNRGSLTEAFF
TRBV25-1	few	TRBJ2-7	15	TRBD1	TGTGCCAGCAGGGACACAGGGGTGAGAGGTTACGAGCAGTACTTC	CASRDTGVRGYEQYF
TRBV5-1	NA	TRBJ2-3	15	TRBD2	TGCGCCAGCAGCGTGACTAGCGGGCGCACAGATACGCAGTATTTT	CASSVTSGRTDTQYF
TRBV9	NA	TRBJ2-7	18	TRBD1	TGTGCCAGCAGCGTAGGGTCCGCCTCGGGGACAGGGGGATCAGTGCAGTACTTC	CASSVGSASGTGGSVQYF
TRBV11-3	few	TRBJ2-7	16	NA	TGTGCCAGCAGCTCAGTCGGTGGGGTCCCATATTACGAGCAGTACTTC	CASSSVGGVPYYEQYF
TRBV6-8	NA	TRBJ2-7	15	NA	TGTGCCAGCAGTTACTCGGGTACAGGGCGCTACGAGCAGTACTTC	CASSYSGTGRYEQYF
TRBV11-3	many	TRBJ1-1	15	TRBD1	TGTGCCAGCAGCTCCGTCGGAGGGGGCGTCGCTGAAGCTTTCTTT	CASSSVGGGVAEAFF
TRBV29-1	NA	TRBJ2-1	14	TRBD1	TGCAGCGTTGACGACAGGGGGACCTACAATGAGCAGTTCTTC	CSVDDRGTYNEQFF
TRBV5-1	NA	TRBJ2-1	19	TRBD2	TGCGCCAGCAGCTTGGTTGGGACTAGCGGGAGGAACTCCTACAATGAGCAGTTCTTC	CASSLVGTSGRNSYNEQFF
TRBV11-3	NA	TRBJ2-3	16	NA	TGTGCCAGCAGCTTGAATGGCGGGCCTTTCACAGATACGCAGTATTTT	CASSLNGGPFTDTQYF
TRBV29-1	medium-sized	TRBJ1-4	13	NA	TGCAGCACGATGGGGTATGGTAATGAAAAACTGTTTTTT	CSTMGYGNEKLFF
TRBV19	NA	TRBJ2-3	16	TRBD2	TGTGCCAGTAGTGCCAGGACTAGCGGAGGCACAGATACGCAGTATTTT	CASSARTSGGTDTQYF
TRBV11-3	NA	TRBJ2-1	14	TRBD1	TGTGCCAGCAGCACGCGACAGGGTGTCAATGAGCAGTTCTTC	CASSTRQGVNEQFF
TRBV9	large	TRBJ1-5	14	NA	TGTGCCAGCAGCGTAGGTAGCGGCTATCAGCCCCAGCATTTT	CASSVGSGYQPQHF
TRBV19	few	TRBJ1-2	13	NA	TGTGCCAGTAGTATTGGGTGGCAGAATGGCTACACCTTC	CASSIGWQNGYTF